Sequencing of this TCR beta chain was carried out in a study of CD8 T cells in ankylosing spondylitis (dated by TCRdb to between 2016 and 2019). General notes on the study: The study set out to find disease-linked TCR variants by profiling T cell receptor beta repertoires in ankylosing spondylitis patients and healthy donors. Peripheral blood was sampled, and synovial fluid was additionally collected from ankylosing spondylitis patients. In total, the full study cohort was made up of approximately 99 healthy donors and 20 to 25 ankylosing spondylitis patients. Points the paper makes about the study in general: The disease-linked clones were reported as significantly enriched in matched synovial fluid samples from ankylosing spondylitis patients. The disease-linked clones had a CD8+ phenotype and were found at relatively low frequencies in peripheral blood. Blood from ankylosing spondylitis patients appeared to be characterized by a TCR beta motif made up of several highly homologous amino acid variants. Some of the motif variants had been reported before in the synovial fluid and blood of reactive arthritis patients, a finding that suggests common disease-initiation mechanisms.

This clonotype was seen at least ten times. Its antigen remains unidentified. No base-level quality is on record; no much larger clone is a single base apart. The germline V gene gives CDR1 as SQVTM and CDR2 as ANQGSEA. Including cysteine and phenylalanine, the CDR3 has 13 amino acids. Just CDR3 DNA is preserved here, 39 bases in frame from base 1. Trimming costs V 4 bases and J 1 base, and their ends lie 11 bases apart. Sequencer: Illumina HiSeq 2500. TCR beta libraries were prepared by quantitative 5'-RACE with molecular barcodes. Per the authors' processing: A new computational method based on a probabilistic model of VDJ rearrangement was used to identify disease-linked TCR variants. TCRdb took the public reads, trimmed them with fastp at Q25, ran MiXCR for clone calling and kept in-frame beta chains. Merged by CDR3 protein, the rows form single entries marked with the most common genes and DNA. The V and J calls and clone size are TCRdb's, not the authors'. Counted in this sample were about 200,000 distinct CDR3 sequences; about 7% of them appeared once. The top ten constitute around 14% of the sample.

This clonotype was obtained from a male donor with ankylosing spondylitis. Specimen: blood, either unsorted or a sorted T cell fraction (not recorded which). The chain links TRBV29-1 with TRBJ2-7, with the D gene uncertain. The CDR3 in this case is CSVVDGDSYEQYF. The DNA reads as follows: TGCAGCGTTGTGGACGGAGATTCCTACGAGCAGTACTTC.